A single sample gave rise to the 5 T cell receptor beta chains below, sequenced in a study of neoadjuvant anti-PD-1 for oral cavity cancer. The repertoire was sequenced with immunoSEQ multiplex PCR; TCRdb's copy has only in-frame clones and lacks some. The sample contains approximately 43,000 clones, about 77% of which appear only once. Described time point: after neoadjuvant nivolumab, at surgical resection. The sequencing used PBMCs, collected after nivolumab (anti-PD-1) treatment. The origin of the receptors is a person between 40 and 85 years old with oral cavity squamous cell carcinoma.

The chain recombines TRBV7-9 with TRBJ1-4; 7 nucleotides match TRBD1. The CDR3 totals 14 residues. Germline V lookup: CDR1 SEHNR, CDR2 FQNEAQ (reference sequence). Trimming took 1 base from V and 10 from J; bases not matched to a gene: 6. The CDR3 nucleotides read TGTGCCAGCAGCTTAGGGACCGGGACAGTAAAACTGTTTTTT. Its protein is CASSLGTGTVKLFF.

The DNA of the CDR3 is TGTGCCTGGACTGCTATTGGGCGTATCAACTCCTACAATGAGCAGTTCTTC. It translates to CAWTAIGRINSYNEQFF. This sequence joins TRBV30 and TRBJ2-1, with no clear D. The germline V gene has CDR1 GTSNPN and CDR2 SVGIG (reference sequence). Trimming shortened V by 4 bases and J by 0 bases, and 19 bases separated the two germline ends. The CDR3 runs to 17 residues.

The rearrangement uses TRBV6-6 and TRBJ2-5; 7 positions agree with TRBD2. Germline V CDR1 and CDR2: MNHNY, SVGAGI (reference sequence). Trimming took 6 bases from V and 2 from J; bases not matched to a gene: 9. The CDR3 is 15 residues long. Written as DNA, the CDR3 is TGTGCCAGCAGCCATGCTAGGGGAGGGCAAGAGACCCAGTACTTC. It is translated as CASSHARGGQETQYF.

The rearrangement uses TRBV9 and TRBJ2-1, with 7 positions matching TRBD2. V gave up 0 bases and J gave up 6 bases; unmatched junction bases: 12. The germline CDR1 and CDR2 sequences are SGDLS and YYNGEE. There are 17 residues in the CDR3. The CDR3 protein is CASSVAAAGVLGNEQFF. CDR3 DNA sequence: TGTGCCAGCAGCGTAGCCGCCGCGGGGGTGTTAGGCAATGAGCAGTTCTTC.

For this clone: Mismatch with germline at one junction end may stem from a read error. This chain links TRBV5-6 with TRBJ1-6; D possibly corresponds to TRBD1 (5 bases). The CDR3 loop spans 16 amino acids. The V gene's germline CDR1 is SGHDT and CDR2 YYEEEE. CDR3 loop: CTSSPRVRGGNSPLHF. The CDR3 DNA follows: TGTACCAGCAGCCCCCGGGTAAGGGGTGGGAATTCACCCCTCCACTTT.